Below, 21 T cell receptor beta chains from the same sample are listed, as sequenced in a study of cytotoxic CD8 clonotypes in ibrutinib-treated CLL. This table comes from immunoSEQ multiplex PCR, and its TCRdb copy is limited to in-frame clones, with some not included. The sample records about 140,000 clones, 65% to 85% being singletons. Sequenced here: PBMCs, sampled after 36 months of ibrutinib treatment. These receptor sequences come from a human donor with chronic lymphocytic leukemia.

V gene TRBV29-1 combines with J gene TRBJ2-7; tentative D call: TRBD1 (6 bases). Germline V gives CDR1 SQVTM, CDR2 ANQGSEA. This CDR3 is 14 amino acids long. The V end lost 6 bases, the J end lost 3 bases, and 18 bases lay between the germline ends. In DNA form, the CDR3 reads TGCAGCGTCCTGTTTTCGGGACACCTCTACGAGCAGTACTTC. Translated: CSVLFSGHLYEQYF.

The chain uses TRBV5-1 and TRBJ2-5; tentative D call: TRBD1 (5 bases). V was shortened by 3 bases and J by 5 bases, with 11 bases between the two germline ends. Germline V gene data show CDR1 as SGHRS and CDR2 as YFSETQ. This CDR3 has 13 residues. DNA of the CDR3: TGCGCCAGCAGCTCTCCGCCAGGGGAGACCCAGTACTTC. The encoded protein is CASSSPPGETQYF.

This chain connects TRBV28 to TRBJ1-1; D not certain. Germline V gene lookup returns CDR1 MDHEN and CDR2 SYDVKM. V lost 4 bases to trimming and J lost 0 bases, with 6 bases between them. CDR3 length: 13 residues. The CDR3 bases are TGTGCCAGCAGTTCCTCAATGAACACTGAAGCTTTCTTT. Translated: CASSSSMNTEAFF.

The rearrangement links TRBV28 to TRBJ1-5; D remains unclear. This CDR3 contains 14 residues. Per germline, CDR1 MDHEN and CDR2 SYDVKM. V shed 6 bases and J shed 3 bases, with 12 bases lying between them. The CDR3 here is CASSAPGFNQPQHF. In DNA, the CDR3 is TGTGCCAGCAGCGCACCGGGCTTCAATCAGCCCCAGCATTTT.

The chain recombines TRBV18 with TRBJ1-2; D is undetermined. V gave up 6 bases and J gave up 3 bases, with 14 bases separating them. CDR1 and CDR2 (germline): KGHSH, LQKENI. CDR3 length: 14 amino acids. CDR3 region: CASSTNSGDYGYTF. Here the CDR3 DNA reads TGTGCCAGCTCTACAAATTCCGGGGACTATGGCTACACCTTC. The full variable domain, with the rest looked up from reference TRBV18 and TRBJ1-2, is NAGVMQNPRHLVRRRGQEARLRCSPMKGHSHVYWYRQLPEEGLKFMVYLQKENIIDESGMPKERFSAEFPKEGPSILRIQQVVRGDSAAYFCASSTNSGDYGYTFGSGTRLTVV.

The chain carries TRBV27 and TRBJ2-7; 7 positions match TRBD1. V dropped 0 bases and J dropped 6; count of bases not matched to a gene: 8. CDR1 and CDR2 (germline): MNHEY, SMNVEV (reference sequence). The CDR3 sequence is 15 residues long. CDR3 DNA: TGTGCCAGCAGTTTATCGGTGACAGGGATAACCGAGCAGTACTTC. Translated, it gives CASSLSVTGITEQYF.

The CDR3 is CATSRAREYSTDTQYF. In DNA form, the CDR3 reads TGTGCCACCAGCAGAGCTCGGGAATACAGCACAGATACGCAGTATTTT. The J gene is TRBJ2-3, the V gene TRBV15; D possibly corresponds to TRBD2 (5 bases). The germline V and J ends were trimmed by 1 base and 0 bases, with 11 bases remaining between them. Germline V gene sequence: CDR1 LNHNV, CDR2 YYDKDF (reference sequence). The CDR3 runs to 16 residues.

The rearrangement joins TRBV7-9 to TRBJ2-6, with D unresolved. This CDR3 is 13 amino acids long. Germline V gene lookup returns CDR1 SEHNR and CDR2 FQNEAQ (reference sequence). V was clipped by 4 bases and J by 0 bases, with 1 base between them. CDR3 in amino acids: CASSSSGANVLTF. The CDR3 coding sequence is TGTGCCAGCAGCTCCTCTGGGGCCAACGTCCTGACTTTC. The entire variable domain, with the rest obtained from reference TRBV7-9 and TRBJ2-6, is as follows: DTGVSQNPRHKITKRGQNVTFRCDPISEHNRLYWYRQTLGQGPEFLTYFQNEAQLEKSRLLSDRFSAERPKGSFSTLEIQRTEQGDSAMYLCASSSSGANVLTFGAGSRLTVL.

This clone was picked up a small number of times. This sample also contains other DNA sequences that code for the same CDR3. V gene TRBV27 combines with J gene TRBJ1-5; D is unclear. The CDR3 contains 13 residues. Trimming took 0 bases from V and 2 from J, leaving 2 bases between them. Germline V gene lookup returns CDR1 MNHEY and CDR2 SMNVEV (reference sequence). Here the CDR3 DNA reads TGTGCCAGCAGTTTATCGCGCAATCAGCCCCAGCATTTT. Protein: CASSLSRNQPQHF.

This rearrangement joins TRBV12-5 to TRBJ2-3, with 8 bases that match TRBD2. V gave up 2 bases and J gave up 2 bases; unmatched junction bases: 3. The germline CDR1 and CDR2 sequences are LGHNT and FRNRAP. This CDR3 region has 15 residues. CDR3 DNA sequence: TGTGCTAGTGGTTTGCTAGCGGGCTACACAGATACGCAGTATTTT. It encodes CASGLLAGYTDTQYF.

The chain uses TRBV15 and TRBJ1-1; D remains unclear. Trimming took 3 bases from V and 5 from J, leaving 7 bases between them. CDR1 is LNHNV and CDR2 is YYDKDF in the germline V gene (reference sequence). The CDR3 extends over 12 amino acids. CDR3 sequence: CATSRTGTEAFF. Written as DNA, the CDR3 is TGTGCCACCAGCAGGACTGGGACTGAAGCTTTCTTT.

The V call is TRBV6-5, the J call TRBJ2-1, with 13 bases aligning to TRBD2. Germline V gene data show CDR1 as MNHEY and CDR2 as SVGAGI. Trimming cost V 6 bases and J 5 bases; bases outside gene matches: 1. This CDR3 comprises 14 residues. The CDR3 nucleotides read TGTGCCAGCAGGGGACTAGCGGGAAACAATGAGCAGTTCTTC. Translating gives CASRGLAGNNEQFF.

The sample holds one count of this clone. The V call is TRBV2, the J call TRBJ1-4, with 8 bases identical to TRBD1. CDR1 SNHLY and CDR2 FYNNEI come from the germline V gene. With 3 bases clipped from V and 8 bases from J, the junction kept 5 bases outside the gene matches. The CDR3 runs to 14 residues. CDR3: CASSESGGSEKLFF. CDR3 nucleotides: TGTGCCAGCAGTGAGTCAGGGGGCAGCGAAAAACTGTTTTTT.

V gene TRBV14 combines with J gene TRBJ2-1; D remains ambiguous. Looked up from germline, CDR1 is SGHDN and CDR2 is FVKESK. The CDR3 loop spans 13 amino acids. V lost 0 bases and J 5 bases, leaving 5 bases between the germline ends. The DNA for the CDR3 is TGTGCCAGCAGCCAAGATGTAGACAATGAGCAGTTCTTC. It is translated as CASSQDVDNEQFF.

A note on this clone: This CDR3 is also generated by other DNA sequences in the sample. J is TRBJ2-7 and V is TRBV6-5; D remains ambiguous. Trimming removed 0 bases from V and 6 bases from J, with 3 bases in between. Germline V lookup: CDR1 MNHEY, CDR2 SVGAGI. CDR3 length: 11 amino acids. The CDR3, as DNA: TGTGCCAGCAGTTACTCGGGCGAGCAGTACTTC. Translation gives CASSYSGEQYF.

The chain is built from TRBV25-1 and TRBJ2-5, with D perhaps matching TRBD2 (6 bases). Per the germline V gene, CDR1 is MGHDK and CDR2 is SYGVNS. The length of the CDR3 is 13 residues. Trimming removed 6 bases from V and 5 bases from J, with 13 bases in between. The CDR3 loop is CASSVWEEETQYF. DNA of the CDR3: TGTGCCAGCAGCGTATGGGAGGAGGAGACCCAGTACTTC.

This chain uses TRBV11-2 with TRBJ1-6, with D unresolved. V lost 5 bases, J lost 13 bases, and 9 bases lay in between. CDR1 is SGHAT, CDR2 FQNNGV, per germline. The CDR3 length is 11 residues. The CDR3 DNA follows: TGTGCCAGCAGCAATATCCCCCCCCTCCACTTT. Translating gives CASSNIPPLHF.

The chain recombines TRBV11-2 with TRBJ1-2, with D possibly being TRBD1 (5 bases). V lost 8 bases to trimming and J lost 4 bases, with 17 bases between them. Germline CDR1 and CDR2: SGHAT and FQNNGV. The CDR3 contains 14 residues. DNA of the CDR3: TGTGCCAGCGCCAAACCGGGACGGGGCTATGGCTACACCTTC. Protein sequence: CASAKPGRGYGYTF.

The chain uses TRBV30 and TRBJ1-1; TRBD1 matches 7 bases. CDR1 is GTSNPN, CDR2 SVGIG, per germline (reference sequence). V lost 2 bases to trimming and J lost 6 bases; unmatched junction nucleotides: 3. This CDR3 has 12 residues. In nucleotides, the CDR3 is TGTGCCTGGAGTCGGCAGGGGGCTGAAGCTTTCTTT. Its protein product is CAWSRQGAEAFF.

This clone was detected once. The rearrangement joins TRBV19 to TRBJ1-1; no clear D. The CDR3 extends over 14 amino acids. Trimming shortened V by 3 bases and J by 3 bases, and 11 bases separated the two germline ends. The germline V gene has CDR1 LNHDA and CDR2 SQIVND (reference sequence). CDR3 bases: TGTGCCAGTAGTATTTTGGGTCTGTACACTGAAGCTTTCTTT. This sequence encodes CASSILGLYTEAFF.

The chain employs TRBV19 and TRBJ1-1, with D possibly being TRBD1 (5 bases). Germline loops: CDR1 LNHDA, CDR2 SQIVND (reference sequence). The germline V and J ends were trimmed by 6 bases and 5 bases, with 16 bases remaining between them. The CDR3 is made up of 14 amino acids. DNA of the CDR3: TGTGCCAGTAGAGTGCGGCAGGGAAGGACTGAAGCTTTCTTT. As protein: CASRVRQGRTEAFF.